Detailed here is one T cell receptor beta chain. The data stem from a study of radiotherapy plus CTLA-4 blockade in lung cancer. The table came from immunoSEQ multiplex PCR; TCRdb's copy has only in-frame clones and leaves some out. The sample shows about 60,000 clones, around 80% of them seen only once. V lost 2 bases, J lost 8 bases, and 3 bases stayed unmatched. This CDR3 spans 13 amino acids. The germline CDR1 and CDR2 sequences are SGHRS and YFSETQ. The chain is built from TRBV5-1 and TRBJ2-1; TRBD1 matches at 8 bases. The sequencing used peripheral blood, collected from a patient treated with radiotherapy plus ipilimumab. The receptor was isolated from a human donor with non-small cell lung cancer who had a partial response to radiotherapy plus ipilimumab. The CDR3 here is CASSLTQGDEQFF. The CDR3 bases are TGCGCCAGCAGCTTAACACAGGGGGATGAGCAGTTCTTC.